This T cell receptor (beta chain) is from a study of blood T cell repertoires in COVID-19. In the study overall: COVID-19 samples collected from the United States, Italy and Spain covered acute and convalescent phases. PBMCs, B-cell-depleted T cells, or T cells provided the cDNA or gDNA that made up the material.

Study processing details: Cell counts per sample came from amplifying reference gene primers. The assay was immunoSEQ multiplex PCR, and TCRdb's table has in-frame clones only and misses some. V, J and clone size derive from that table, while D and trimming were established from the DNA sequence. The sample records about 110,000 clones, approximately 80% being singletons. Germline lookup yields CDR1 MNHEY and CDR2 SVGEGT. The CDR3 length is 19 residues. Germline trimming cut 0 bases from V and 1 base from J; bases unmatched to any gene: 12. The sequence came from a woman aged 55-70 years with acute or convalescent COVID-19. This rearrangement joins TRBV6-2 or TRBV6-3 to TRBJ1-5, with TRBD1 identical over 7 bases. Sequenced sample: peripheral blood. Written as DNA, the CDR3 is TGTGCCAGCAGTTACTCGCCGACAGGGATGGGAATAAGCAATCAGCCCCAGCATTTT. Translation gives CASSYSPTGMGISNQPQHF.